This TCR beta chain was sequenced in a study of PD-L1 blockade in urothelial cancer. The wider study: Samples of blood were analyzed 3 weeks (second dose) and 6 weeks after treatment start.

Described time point: peripheral blood 6 weeks after treatment start. All patients carried locally advanced or metastatic urothelial carcinoma. Per-patient samples, pretreatment and on-treatment, numbered 1 to 8. Spiked synthetic TCR analogs estimated absolute template abundance per PCR. Profiled with immunoSEQ multiplex PCR; TCRdb holds only in-frame clones, not every one. The profile covers 53,000 or so clones, with around 89% appearing a single time and around 2.5% taken by the ten largest. V lost 2 bases to trimming and J lost 4 bases; unmatched junction nucleotides: 2. The germline CDR1 and CDR2 sequences are SGDLS and YYNGEE. The CDR3 covers 15 residues.

Sample: PBMCs, taken around atezolizumab (anti-PD-L1) treatment. This receptor was taken from a man between 60 and 75 years old with urothelial cancer. The chain uses TRBV9 and TRBJ2-2; 10 positions match TRBD1. CDR3 sequence: CASSVGQGVTGELFF. Written as DNA, the CDR3 is TGTGCCAGCAGCGTCGGACAGGGGGTCACCGGGGAGCTGTTTTTT.